A selection of T cell receptor beta chains follows, all from one sample in a study of blood T cells in healthy people across ages. A single record per CDR3 protein comes from TCRdb applying MiXCR to the 5' RACE reads. The table has approximately 690,000 distinct CDR3 sequences, 35% to 50% seen once; the top ten hold about 30%. The sequenced sample was blood. These receptors all stem from an older man in good health. Each CDR3 is given with its conserved first and last residue. Fields, in order: J gene, V gene, clone size, D gene, CDR3 protein, CDR3 DNA. D genes are given only for firm matches. Clone sizes are given selectively: once, few, many, or a class where the clone is expanded.

J gene: TRBJ2-3
V gene: TRBV29-1
clone size: few
D gene: .
CDR3 protein: CSVDGAARADTQYF
CDR3 DNA: TGCAGCGTTGATGGGGCCGCAAGGGCAGATACGCAGTATTTT

J gene: TRBJ2-3
V gene: TRBV20-1
clone size: few
D gene: TRBD2
CDR3 protein: CSARRRSGRDTQYF
CDR3 DNA: TGCAGTGCTAGGAGGCGTAGCGGGAGGGATACGCAGTATTTT

J gene: TRBJ2-4
V gene: TRBV6-2/TRBV6-3
clone size: .
D gene: TRBD2
CDR3 protein: CASSYAGLAGQQYF
CDR3 DNA: TGTGCCAGCAGTTACGCGGGACTAGCGGGGCAGCAGTACTTC

J gene: TRBJ1-1
V gene: TRBV21-1
clone size: few
D gene: .
CDR3 protein: CASRPGYTHDEAFF
CDR3 DNA: TGTGCCAGCAGACCGGGCTACACGCATGATGAAGCTTTCTTT

J gene: TRBJ2-3
V gene: TRBV6-2/TRBV6-3
clone size: few
D gene: .
CDR3 protein: CASSFAGSTDTQYF
CDR3 DNA: TGTGCCAGCAGTTTCGCGGGTAGCACAGATACGCAGTATTTT

J gene: TRBJ2-7
V gene: TRBV12-3/TRBV12-4
clone size: .
D gene: .
CDR3 protein: CASSSQGFGDEQYF
CDR3 DNA: TGTGCCAGCAGTTCACAGGGTTTTGGAGACGAGCAGTACTTC

J gene: TRBJ2-1
V gene: TRBV5-1
clone size: .
D gene: TRBD1
CDR3 protein: CASSLTGGLYASYNEQFF
CDR3 DNA: TGCGCCAGCAGCTTGACAGGGGGGTTGTACGCTTCCTACAATGAGCAGTTCTTC

J gene: TRBJ2-3
V gene: TRBV7-2
clone size: few
D gene: .
CDR3 protein: CASSLTRGWDTQYF
CDR3 DNA: TGTGCCAGCAGCTTAACGCGGGGATGGGATACGCAGTATTTT

J gene: TRBJ2-7
V gene: TRBV18
clone size: once
D gene: .
CDR3 protein: CASSPESVRSYEQYF
CDR3 DNA: TGTGCCAGCTCACCCGAGTCGGTCAGGTCCTACGAGCAGTACTTC

J gene: TRBJ2-5
V gene: TRBV29-1
clone size: many
D gene: .
CDR3 protein: CSVDPGMETQYF
CDR3 DNA: TGCAGCGTTGACCCGGGGATGGAGACCCAGTACTTC

J gene: TRBJ2-3
V gene: TRBV24-1
clone size: many
D gene: .
CDR3 protein: CATSESGSYTDTQYF
CDR3 DNA: TGTGCCACCAGTGAATCCGGGAGTTACACAGATACGCAGTATTTT

J gene: TRBJ2-2
V gene: TRBV27
clone size: .
D gene: TRBD2
CDR3 protein: CTSSGGLAGITGELFF
CDR3 DNA: TGTACCAGCAGTGGCGGACTAGCGGGAATCACCGGGGAGCTGTTTTTT

J gene: TRBJ2-7
V gene: TRBV5-1
clone size: few
D gene: TRBD1
CDR3 protein: CASSLRGQTYEQYF
CDR3 DNA: TGCGCCAGCAGCTTGCGGGGACAGACCTACGAGCAGTACTTC

J gene: TRBJ1-1
V gene: TRBV5-1
clone size: .
D gene: .
CDR3 protein: CASSLGRADTEAFF
CDR3 DNA: TGCGCCAGCAGCTTAGGAAGGGCGGACACTGAAGCTTTCTTT

J gene: TRBJ2-7
V gene: TRBV11-2
clone size: few
D gene: .
CDR3 protein: CASSRSRITSYEQYF
CDR3 DNA: TGTGCCAGCAGCCGCTCACGGATCACCTCCTACGAGCAGTACTTC

J gene: TRBJ2-5
V gene: TRBV7-2
clone size: .
D gene: .
CDR3 protein: CASSLNSPGRGETQYF
CDR3 DNA: TGTGCCAGCAGCTTAAACTCACCAGGCCGAGGAGAGACCCAGTACTTC

J gene: TRBJ2-7
V gene: TRBV6-6
clone size: once
D gene: .
CDR3 protein: CASTSTGDEQYF
CDR3 DNA: TGTGCCAGCACTTCCACGGGAGACGAGCAGTACTTC

J gene: TRBJ2-5
V gene: TRBV6-2/TRBV6-3
clone size: .
D gene: .
CDR3 protein: CASSGTHRETQYF
CDR3 DNA: TGTGCCAGCAGTGGGACCCATCGGGAGACCCAGTACTTC

J gene: TRBJ2-5
V gene: TRBV5-1
clone size: few
D gene: .
CDR3 protein: CASSEEALEWETQYF
CDR3 DNA: TGCGCCAGCAGCGAGGAGGCTCTAGAGTGGGAGACCCAGTACTTC

J gene: TRBJ1-2
V gene: TRBV4-3
clone size: few
D gene: .
CDR3 protein: CASSQEGAGGPSYTF
CDR3 DNA: TGCGCCAGCAGCCAAGAAGGGGCAGGTGGACCGAGCTACACCTTC

J gene: TRBJ2-7
V gene: TRBV5-1
clone size: .
D gene: .
CDR3 protein: CASSFSGAPSYEQYF
CDR3 DNA: TGCGCCAGCAGCTTTAGTGGGGCTCCCTCCTACGAGCAGTACTTC

J gene: TRBJ2-1
V gene: TRBV9
clone size: .
D gene: TRBD2
CDR3 protein: CASSATRGLAGPGSYNEQFF
CDR3 DNA: TGTGCCAGCAGCGCAACCCGAGGACTAGCGGGGCCAGGCTCCTACAATGAGCAGTTCTTC

J gene: TRBJ2-3
V gene: TRBV4-3
clone size: .
D gene: .
CDR3 protein: CASSQDYGTDTQYF
CDR3 DNA: TGCGCCAGCAGCCAAGATTACGGGACAGATACGCAGTATTTT

J gene: TRBJ2-4
V gene: TRBV25-1
clone size: .
D gene: TRBD2
CDR3 protein: CASSERASGGVYIQYF
CDR3 DNA: TGTGCCAGCAGTGAACGGGCTAGCGGGGGGGTGTACATTCAGTACTTC

J gene: TRBJ2-7
V gene: TRBV6-2/TRBV6-3
clone size: .
D gene: .
CDR3 protein: CASLSISRENEQYF
CDR3 DNA: TGTGCCAGCCTTAGCATCAGCCGGGAAAACGAGCAGTACTTC

J gene: TRBJ2-3
V gene: TRBV15
clone size: .
D gene: TRBD2
CDR3 protein: CATSRGERLAGITDTQYF
CDR3 DNA: TGTGCCACCAGCAGAGGGGAGAGACTAGCGGGGATCACAGATACGCAGTATTTT

J gene: TRBJ1-1
V gene: TRBV14
clone size: .
D gene: .
CDR3 protein: CASSRQPQGLNTEAFF
CDR3 DNA: TGTGCCAGCAGCCGTCAGCCACAGGGACTGAACACTGAAGCTTTCTTT

J gene: TRBJ2-1
V gene: TRBV9
clone size: .
D gene: TRBD2
CDR3 protein: CASSVLSGFSYNEQFF
CDR3 DNA: TGTGCCAGCAGCGTACTTAGCGGGTTCTCCTACAATGAGCAGTTCTTC

J gene: TRBJ2-1
V gene: TRBV7-2
clone size: .
D gene: .
CDR3 protein: CASRDGVGSGEQFF
CDR3 DNA: TGTGCCAGCAGGGACGGGGTAGGTTCCGGTGAGCAGTTCTTC

J gene: TRBJ1-1
V gene: TRBV4-3
clone size: .
D gene: .
CDR3 protein: CASSPGRINTEAFF
CDR3 DNA: TGCGCCAGCAGCCCAGGCAGGATTAACACTGAAGCTTTCTTT

J gene: TRBJ1-2
V gene: TRBV10-3
clone size: few
D gene: TRBD1
CDR3 protein: CAISGFVTGADGYTF
CDR3 DNA: TGTGCCATCAGTGGTTTTGTGACAGGGGCAGATGGCTACACCTTC

J gene: TRBJ2-1
V gene: TRBV20-1
clone size: .
D gene: TRBD2
CDR3 protein: CSASRTSGGAVGQFF
CDR3 DNA: TGCAGTGCTAGCCGGACTAGCGGGGGGGCCGTCGGGCAGTTCTTC

J gene: TRBJ2-5
V gene: TRBV7-2
clone size: few
D gene: .
CDR3 protein: CASSLQGFSETQYF
CDR3 DNA: TGTGCCAGCAGCTTACAGGGGTTTTCGGAGACCCAGTACTTC

J gene: TRBJ1-2
V gene: TRBV11-2
clone size: many
D gene: .
CDR3 protein: CASSLEILTYGYTF
CDR3 DNA: TGTGCCAGCAGCTTAGAGATTCTCACCTATGGCTACACCTTC

J gene: TRBJ2-1
V gene: TRBV27
clone size: few
D gene: TRBD1
CDR3 protein: CASSLLLMIGDRGNEQFF
CDR3 DNA: TGTGCCAGCAGTTTATTATTAATGATTGGGGACAGGGGGAATGAGCAGTTCTTC

J gene: TRBJ2-7
V gene: TRBV4-2
clone size: few
D gene: TRBD1
CDR3 protein: CASGTGNSYEQYF
CDR3 DNA: TGTGCCAGCGGGACAGGGAACTCCTACGAGCAGTACTTC

J gene: TRBJ1-2
V gene: TRBV7-6
clone size: .
D gene: .
CDR3 protein: CASSPGTRYGYTF
CDR3 DNA: TGTGCCAGCAGCCCCGGGACGCGCTATGGCTACACCTTC

J gene: TRBJ2-5
V gene: TRBV20-1
clone size: few
D gene: TRBD2
CDR3 protein: CSARPASGSGEQETQYF
CDR3 DNA: TGCAGTGCCCGGCCGGCTAGCGGGAGTGGTGAACAAGAGACCCAGTACTTC

J gene: TRBJ1-6
V gene: TRBV9
clone size: .
D gene: .
CDR3 protein: CASSEAGRFNSPLHF
CDR3 DNA: TGTGCCAGCAGCGAAGCGGGACGGTTTAATTCACCCCTCCACTTT

J gene: TRBJ1-1
V gene: TRBV29-1
clone size: .
D gene: .
CDR3 protein: CSARSRHLNTEAFF
CDR3 DNA: TGCAGCGCCCGCAGCCGGCACTTGAACACTGAAGCTTTCTTT

J gene: TRBJ2-6
V gene: TRBV29-1
clone size: .
D gene: TRBD2
CDR3 protein: CSTTSGSRANVLTF
CDR3 DNA: TGCAGCACCACTAGCGGGAGTAGGGCCAACGTCCTGACTTTC

J gene: TRBJ2-5
V gene: TRBV14
clone size: few
D gene: .
CDR3 protein: CASSFKLGGTQYF
CDR3 DNA: TGTGCCAGCAGCTTTAAACTGGGAGGGACCCAGTACTTC

J gene: TRBJ2-3
V gene: TRBV6-4
clone size: few
D gene: .
CDR3 protein: CASSDHTGSPTDTQYF
CDR3 DNA: TGTGCCAGCAGTGACCACACAGGGTCCCCCACAGATACGCAGTATTTT

J gene: TRBJ2-1
V gene: TRBV5-4
clone size: .
D gene: .
CDR3 protein: CASSLGEGMSEQFF
CDR3 DNA: TGTGCCAGCAGCTTGGGAGAGGGCATGAGTGAGCAGTTCTTC

J gene: TRBJ1-2
V gene: TRBV6-2/TRBV6-3
clone size: .
D gene: .
CDR3 protein: CASWGASGYTF
CDR3 DNA: TGTGCCAGCTGGGGGGCGAGTGGCTACACCTTC

J gene: TRBJ2-1
V gene: TRBV20-1
clone size: .
D gene: TRBD2
CDR3 protein: CSALRPSGRSSYNEQFF
CDR3 DNA: TGCAGTGCTCTGAGACCTAGCGGGAGGTCCTCCTACAATGAGCAGTTCTTC

J gene: TRBJ2-1
V gene: TRBV9
clone size: .
D gene: TRBD2
CDR3 protein: CASSVGTSGGNEQFF
CDR3 DNA: TGTGCCAGCAGCGTAGGGACTAGCGGGGGCAATGAGCAGTTCTTC

J gene: TRBJ2-3
V gene: TRBV12-3/TRBV12-4
clone size: .
D gene: .
CDR3 protein: CASSLDLRTDTQYF
CDR3 DNA: TGTGCCAGCAGTTTGGACTTAAGAACAGATACGCAGTATTTT